The 5 T cell receptor beta chains given below trace back to one sample, sequenced in a study of T cell responses to AZD1222 COVID-19 vaccine. The method was immunoSEQ multiplex PCR; TCRdb's version includes in-frame clones alone and lacks a portion of them. This table has approximately 150,000 clones, around 88% appearing once. The sequencing here drew on peripheral blood, taken on day 0 of AZD1222 vaccination. The receptor set was obtained from an adult in good health.

J is TRBJ1-1 and V is TRBV12-3 or TRBV12-4, with D possibly being TRBD1 (6 bases). Trimming shortened V by 6 bases and J by 3 bases, and 11 bases separated the two germline ends. The CDR3 length is 13 residues. DNA of the CDR3: TGTGCCAGCAGGGGGGCCCGGGACACTGAAGCTTTCTTT. Translation gives CASRGARDTEAFF.

The chain links TRBV9 to TRBJ2-5, with a weak D call TRBD1 (6 bases). This CDR3 is 13 amino acids long. Per the germline V gene, CDR1 is SGDLS and CDR2 is YYNGEE. The V gene lost 0 bases and the J gene lost 5 bases, with 8 bases spanning the gap. The CDR3 loop is CASSVAQGETQYF. The CDR3 bases are TGTGCCAGCAGCGTAGCTCAGGGGGAGACCCAGTACTTC. The full variable domain, in which reference TRBV9 and TRBJ2-5 provide the parts outside the CDR3, is DSGVTQTPKHLITATGQRVTLRCSPRSGDLSVYWYQQSLDQGLQFLIQYYNGEERAKGNILERFSAQQFPDLHSELNLSSLELGDSALYFCASSVAQGETQYFGPGTRLLVL.

The chain has TRBV11-1 and TRBJ1-1; D ambiguous. The CDR3 consists of 12 residues. V lost 8 bases and J 7 bases, leaving 14 bases between the germline ends. Germline CDR1 reads SGHAT; CDR2 reads FQDESV (reference sequence). The CDR3 region has the DNA TGTGCCAGCGGGTGGCCTGGTATTGAAGCTTTCTTT. It yields the protein CASGWPGIEAFF.

The rearrangement links TRBV7-2 to TRBJ2-2, with 7 positions matching TRBD2. V shed 5 bases and J 5 bases; nucleotides not matched to a gene: 8. Germline loops: CDR1 SGHTA, CDR2 FQGNSA. This CDR3 region has 15 residues. The CDR3 protein is CASSPRLAQTGELFF. Written as DNA, the CDR3 is TGTGCCAGCAGCCCGCGACTAGCCCAGACCGGGGAGCTGTTTTTT.

The rearrangement joins TRBV6-2 or TRBV6-3 to TRBJ2-1; 13 nucleotides match TRBD2. The germline gives CDR1 MNHEY, CDR2 SVGEGT. V trimming: 5 bases; J trimming: 4 bases; junction bases outside the gene matches: 11. CDR3 length: 18 residues. The CDR3 region is CASSPRLAGGRGYNEQFF. Written as DNA, the CDR3 is TGTGCCAGCAGTCCCCGACTAGCGGGAGGAAGGGGTTACAATGAGCAGTTCTTC.